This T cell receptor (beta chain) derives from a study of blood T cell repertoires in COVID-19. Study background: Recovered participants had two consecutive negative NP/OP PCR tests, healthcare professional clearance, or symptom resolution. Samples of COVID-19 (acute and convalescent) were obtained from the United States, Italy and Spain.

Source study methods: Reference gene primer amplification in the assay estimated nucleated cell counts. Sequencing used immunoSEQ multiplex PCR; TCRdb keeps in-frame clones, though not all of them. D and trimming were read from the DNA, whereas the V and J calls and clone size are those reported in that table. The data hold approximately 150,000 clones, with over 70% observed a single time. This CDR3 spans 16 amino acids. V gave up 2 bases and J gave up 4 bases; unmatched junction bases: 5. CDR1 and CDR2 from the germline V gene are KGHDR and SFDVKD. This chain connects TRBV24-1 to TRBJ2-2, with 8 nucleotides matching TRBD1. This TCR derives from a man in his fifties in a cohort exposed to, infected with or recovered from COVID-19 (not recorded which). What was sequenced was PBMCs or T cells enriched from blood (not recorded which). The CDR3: CATSDSTGESTGELFF. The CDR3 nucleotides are TGTGCCACCAGTGATTCGACAGGGGAGAGCACCGGGGAGCTGTTTTTT.